Listed below are T cell receptor beta chains from one sample, sequenced in a study of cytomegalovirus exposure and HLA in healthy donors. Profiled with immunoSEQ multiplex PCR; TCRdb holds only in-frame clones, not every one. Of under 200,000 clones in the sample, roughly 75% were seen once. Material for sequencing was PBMCs. The receptor source for this set is a woman aged 40 to 49 in good health and CMV-seropositive. Each CDR3 is given with its conserved first and last residue. The D gene is left open where the match is weak. Clone size, where shown, is once, few, many, or a class for clones that have expanded.

TRBV16	TRBD1	-	TRBJ2-3	CASSRQGVKGTDTQYF	TGTGCCAGCAGCCGACAGGGGGTGAAAGGGACAGATACGCAGTATTTT
TRBV28	-	-	TRBJ1-4	CASSFRGLNEKLFF	TGTGCCAGCAGTTTCAGGGGCCTTAATGAAAAACTGTTTTTT
TRBV4-2	TRBD1	-	TRBJ1-4	CASSQGTGDEKLFF	TGTGCCAGCAGCCAAGGGACAGGAGATGAAAAACTGTTTTTT
TRBV30	-	-	TRBJ2-3	CAWSVAGDTQYF	TGTGCCTGGAGTGTAGCAGGGGATACGCAGTATTTT
TRBV6-1	TRBD1	-	TRBJ1-2	CASSEGTGGLYGYTF	TGTGCCAGCAGTGAAGGGACAGGGGGCTTGTATGGCTACACCTTC
TRBV5-1	TRBD2	-	TRBJ2-5	CASSHGLAENQETQYF	TGCGCCAGCAGCCACGGACTAGCGGAGAACCAAGAGACCCAGTACTTC
TRBV7-3	TRBD2	-	TRBJ2-5	CASRSTGLAGETQYF	TGTGCCAGCAGATCCACAGGACTAGCGGGGGAGACCCAGTACTTC
TRBV7-2	-	-	TRBJ2-3	CASSLGGQFTDTQYF	TGTGCCAGCAGCTTGGGCGGACAGTTCACAGATACGCAGTATTTT
TRBV28	-	-	TRBJ2-1	CASSLLAGAGEQFF	TGTGCCAGCAGTTTACTGGCAGGGGCGGGTGAGCAGTTCTTC
TRBV7-9	TRBD1	-	TRBJ2-5	CASSSGQGAVRSSDQYF	TGTGCCAGCAGTTCCGGTCAGGGGGCCGTTAGGTCATCGGACCAGTACTTC
TRBV9	TRBD1	-	TRBJ2-7	CASSVAAQGASYEQYF	TGTGCCAGCAGCGTAGCGGCCCAGGGGGCATCCTACGAGCAGTACTTC
TRBV7-9	TRBD2	-	TRBJ2-1	CASSPTSGPYNEQFF	TGTGCCAGCAGCCCTACTAGCGGCCCCTACAATGAGCAGTTCTTC
TRBV5-5	-	once	TRBJ1-1	CASSYSTDEAEAFF	TGTGCCAGCAGCTACTCTACCGATGAGGCTGAAGCTTTCTTT
TRBV2	-	-	TRBJ2-1	CASSLVREQFF	TGTGCCAGCAGTCTCGTACGGGAGCAGTTCTTC